Below, 12 T cell receptor beta chains from the same sample are listed, as sequenced in a study of cytomegalovirus exposure and HLA in healthy donors (dated by TCRdb to the late 2010s). Libraries came from the immunoSEQ multiplex PCR assay. For the multiplex PCR, a mixture combining 60 forward primers for TCR Vbeta segments and 13 reverse primers for TCR Jbeta segments was used. TCRdb took over this immuneACCESS table, retaining in-frame rearrangements with V and J assigned. Such tables are incomplete; in checked studies, under half of the missing clones stem from an unresolved V gene, and the remainder is unexplained. The sample profile shows some 170,000 clones; roughly three quarters of them were found once. The top ten constitute 1.3% to 1.5% of the sample. The sequenced material came from PBMCs. The receptors were sampled from a man in his sixties in good health and CMV-seronegative.

The chain is built from TRBV30 and TRBJ2-7; 12 positions match TRBD1. V lost 0 bases to trimming and J lost 7 bases; unmatched junction nucleotides: 7. Germline V CDR1 and CDR2: GTSNPN, SVGIG (reference sequence). The CDR3 totals 15 residues. CDR3 residues: CAWSVKGQGAGEQYF. In DNA, the CDR3 is TGTGCCTGGAGTGTCAAGGGACAGGGGGCAGGGGAGCAGTACTTC.

This sequence joins TRBV28 and TRBJ2-6; the D gene is possibly TRBD1 (6 bases). CDR3 length equals 23 residues. V lost 2 bases and J lost 1, with 30 bases in between. Germline values: CDR1 MDHEN, CDR2 SYDVKM. CDR3 sequence (DNA): TGTGCCAGCAGTTTAGGGTTTCTCTGGACAGAGGCCCCCCCTGATTCTGGGGCCAACGTCCTGACTTTC. As protein: CASSLGFLWTEAPPDSGANVLTF. Complete variable domain (other parts from reference TRBV28 and TRBJ2-6): DVKVTQSSRYLVKRTGEKVFLECVQDMDHENMFWYRQDPGLGLRLIYFSYDVKMKEKGDIPEGYSVSREKKERFSLILESASTNQTSMYLCASSLGFLWTEAPPDSGANVLTFGAGSRLTVL.

The chain joins TRBV6-5 to TRBJ1-2; the D gene is possibly TRBD1 (5 bases). CDR3 length: 14 residues. V lost 3 bases and J 5 bases, leaving 13 bases between the germline ends. CDR1 MNHEY and CDR2 SVGAGI come from the germline V gene. The CDR3 DNA follows: TGTGCCAGCAGTTATCGGGGGAGCCGATATGGCTACACCTTC. Translated, it gives CASSYRGSRYGYTF.

This chain joins TRBV6-5 and TRBJ2-7; 7 bases are shared with TRBD1. V was pared by 8 bases and J by 0 bases, with 10 bases of the junction left unmatched. The length of the CDR3 is 15 residues. Germline loops: CDR1 MNHEY, CDR2 SVGAGI. This chain's CDR3 is CASERQGSSSYEQYF. For the CDR3, the DNA is TGTGCCAGCGAAAGACAGGGCAGTAGCTCCTACGAGCAGTACTTC.

This clone was detected only a few times. The rearrangement joins TRBV4-1 to TRBJ2-7, with TRBD2 matching 7 bases. With V trimmed by 1 base and J by 2 bases, 5 bases remained unmatched. CDR3 length equals 15 residues. CDR1 and CDR2 from the germline V gene are MGHRA and YSYEKL. The chain's CDR3 is CASSQGLAVPYEQYF. DNA of the CDR3: TGCGCCAGCAGCCAAGGGCTAGCGGTCCCCTACGAGCAGTACTTC.

This rearrangement joins TRBV7-2 to TRBJ2-5; a possible D gene is TRBD2 (6 bases). The V gene's germline CDR1 is SGHTA and CDR2 FQGNSA. Trimming cost V 5 bases and J 5 bases, with 15 bases left between them. This CDR3 is built from 14 residues. The CDR3: CASSPWAGRETQYF. The CDR3 DNA reads as TGTGCCAGCAGCCCCTGGGCGGGGCGGGAGACCCAGTACTTC.

The chain employs TRBV7-6 and TRBJ2-5; possible D gene TRBD1, 5 bases. This CDR3 contains 13 residues. CDR1 is SGHVS, CDR2 FNYEAQ, per germline. The ends were cut back, 4 bases at V and 5 bases at J, with 11 bases in the middle. The CDR3 protein is CASSSRVEETQYF. CDR3 DNA sequence: TGTGCCAGCAGCTCCAGGGTGGAGGAGACCCAGTACTTC.

This clone was observed a few times. The chain links TRBV6-4 to TRBJ2-6, with 9 bases aligning to TRBD1. This CDR3 has 15 amino acids. The germline V gene has CDR1 MRHNA and CDR2 SNTAGT. The trim removed 5 bases at V and 2 bases at J, leaving 1 base unmatched. CDR3 bases: TGTGCCAGCAGTAGGGACAGGGCTGGGGCCAACGTCCTGACTTTC. Translation: CASSRDRAGANVLTF.

V is TRBV19 and J is TRBJ1-2, with 7 bases aligning to TRBD1. CDR3 length: 17 amino acids. CDR1 is LNHDA and CDR2 is SQIVND in the germline V gene (reference sequence). The V segment lost 0 bases and the J segment 5 bases; nucleotides outside the gene matches: 12. The CDR3 DNA follows: TGTGCCAGTAGTATAGATCGATTTGTGGGACAGTCTTATGGCTACACCTTC. Amino acid sequence: CASSIDRFVGQSYGYTF. The complete variable domain, with remaining parts taken from reference TRBV19 and TRBJ1-2, reads DGGITQSPKYLFRKEGQNVTLSCEQNLNHDAMYWYRQDPGQGLRLIYYSQIVNDFQKGDIAEGYSVSREKKESFPLTVTSAQKNPTAFYLCASSIDRFVGQSYGYTFGSGTRLTVV.

The rearrangement links TRBV18 to TRBJ2-5; 8 nucleotides line up with TRBD1. Losses at the gene ends were 4 bases for V and 3 bases for J; bases not matched to a gene: 1. Germline-derived CDR1 and CDR2 are KGHSH and LQKENI. The CDR3 totals 13 residues. The CDR3 loop reads CASSQQGEETQYF. The CDR3 DNA reads as TGTGCCAGCTCACAACAGGGGGAAGAGACCCAGTACTTC.

The rearrangement links TRBV29-1 to TRBJ2-1; D not resolved. Per germline, CDR1 SQVTM and CDR2 ANQGSEA. The CDR3 extends over 15 amino acids. Between the trimmed V and J ends, which lost 1 base and 0 bases, there was a span of 10 bases. The CDR3 here is CSVEGGDFSYNEQFF. The CDR3 DNA is TGCAGCGTTGAAGGCGGCGACTTCTCCTACAATGAGCAGTTCTTC.

The chain carries TRBV28 and TRBJ1-3; no clear D gene. This CDR3 has 16 residues. Trimming removed 7 bases from V and 2 bases from J, with 18 bases in between. CDR1 and CDR2 from the germline V gene are MDHEN and SYDVKM. The CDR3 is CASTSHSGRTGNTIYF. The DNA of the CDR3 is TGTGCCAGCACCTCTCATAGCGGGAGGACTGGAAACACCATATATTTT.